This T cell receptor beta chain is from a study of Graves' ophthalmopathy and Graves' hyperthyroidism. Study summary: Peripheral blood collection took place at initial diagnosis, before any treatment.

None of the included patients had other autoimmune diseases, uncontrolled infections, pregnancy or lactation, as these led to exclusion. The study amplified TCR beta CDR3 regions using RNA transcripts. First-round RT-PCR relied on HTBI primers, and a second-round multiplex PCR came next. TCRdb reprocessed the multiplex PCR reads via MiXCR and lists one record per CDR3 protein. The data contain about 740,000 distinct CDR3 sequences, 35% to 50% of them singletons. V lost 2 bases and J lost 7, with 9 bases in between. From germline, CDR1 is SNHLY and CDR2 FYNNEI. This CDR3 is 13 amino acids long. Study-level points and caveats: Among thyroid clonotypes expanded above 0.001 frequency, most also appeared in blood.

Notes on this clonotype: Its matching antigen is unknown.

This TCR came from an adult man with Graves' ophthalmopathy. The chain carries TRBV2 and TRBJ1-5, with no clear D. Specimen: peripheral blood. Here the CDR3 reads CASSERQVQPQHF. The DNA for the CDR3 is TGTGCCAGCAGTGAACGGCAGGTACAGCCCCAGCATTTT.